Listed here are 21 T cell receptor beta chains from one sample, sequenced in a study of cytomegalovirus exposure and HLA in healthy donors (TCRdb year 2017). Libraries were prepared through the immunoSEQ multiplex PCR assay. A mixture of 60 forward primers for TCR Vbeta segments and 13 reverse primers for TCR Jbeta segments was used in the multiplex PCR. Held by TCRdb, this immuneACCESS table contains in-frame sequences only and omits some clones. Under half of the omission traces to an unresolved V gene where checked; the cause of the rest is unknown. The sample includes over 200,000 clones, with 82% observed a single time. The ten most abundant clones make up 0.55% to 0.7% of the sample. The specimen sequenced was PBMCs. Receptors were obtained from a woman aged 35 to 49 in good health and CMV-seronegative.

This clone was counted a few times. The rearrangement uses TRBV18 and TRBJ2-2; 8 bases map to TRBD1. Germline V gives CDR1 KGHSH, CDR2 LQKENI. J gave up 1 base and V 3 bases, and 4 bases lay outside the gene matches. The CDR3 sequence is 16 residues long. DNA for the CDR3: TGTGCCAGCTCACCCTTCGGGACAGGGAACACCGGGGAGCTGTTTTTT. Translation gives CASSPFGTGNTGELFF. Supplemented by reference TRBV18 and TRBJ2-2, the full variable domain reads NAGVMQNPRHLVRRRGQEARLRCSPMKGHSHVYWYRQLPEEGLKFMVYLQKENIIDESGMPKERFSAEFPKEGPSILRIQQVVRGDSAAYFCASSPFGTGNTGELFFGEGSRLTVL.

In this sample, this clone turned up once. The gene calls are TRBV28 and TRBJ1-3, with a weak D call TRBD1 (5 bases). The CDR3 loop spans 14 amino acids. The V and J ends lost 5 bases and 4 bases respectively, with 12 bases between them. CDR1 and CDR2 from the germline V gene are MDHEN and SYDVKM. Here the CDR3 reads CASSPGTDGNTIYF. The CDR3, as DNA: TGTGCCAGCAGTCCAGGGACTGACGGAAACACCATATATTTT.

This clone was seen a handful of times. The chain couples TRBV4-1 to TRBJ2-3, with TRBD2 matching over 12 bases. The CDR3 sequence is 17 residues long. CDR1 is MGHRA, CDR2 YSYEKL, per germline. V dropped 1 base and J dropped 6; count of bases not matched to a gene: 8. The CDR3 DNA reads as TGCGCCAGCAGCCAAGCCCGTCTAGCGGGGGGGCCCGATACGCAGTATTTT. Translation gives CASSQARLAGGPDTQYF.

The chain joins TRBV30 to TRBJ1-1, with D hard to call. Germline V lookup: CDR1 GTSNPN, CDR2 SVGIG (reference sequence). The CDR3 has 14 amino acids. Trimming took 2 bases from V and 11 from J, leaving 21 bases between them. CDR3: CAWSFSGVGASAFF. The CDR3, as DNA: TGTGCCTGGAGTTTTAGTGGTGTGGGCGCCTCGGCTTTCTTT.

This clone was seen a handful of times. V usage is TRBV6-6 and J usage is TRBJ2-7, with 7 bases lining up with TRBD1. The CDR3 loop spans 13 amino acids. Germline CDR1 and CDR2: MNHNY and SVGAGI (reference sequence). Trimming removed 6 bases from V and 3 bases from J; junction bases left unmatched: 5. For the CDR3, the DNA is TGTGCCAGCAGGGGGGCAGGGGGCTACGAGCAGTACTTC. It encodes CASRGAGGYEQYF.

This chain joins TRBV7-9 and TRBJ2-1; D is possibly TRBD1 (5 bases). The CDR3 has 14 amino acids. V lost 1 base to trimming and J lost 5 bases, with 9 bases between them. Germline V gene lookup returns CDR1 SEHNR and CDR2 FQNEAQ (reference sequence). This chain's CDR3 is CASSLGVGDNEQFF. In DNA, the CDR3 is TGTGCCAGCAGCTTAGGGGTAGGGGACAATGAGCAGTTCTTC.

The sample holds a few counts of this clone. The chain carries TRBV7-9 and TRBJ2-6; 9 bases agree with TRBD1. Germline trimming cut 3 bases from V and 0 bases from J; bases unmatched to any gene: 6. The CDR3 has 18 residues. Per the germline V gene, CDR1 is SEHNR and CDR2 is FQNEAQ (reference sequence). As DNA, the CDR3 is TGTGCCAGCAGCTTTCCCGGGACAGGGCCCTCTGGGGCCAACGTCCTGACTTTC. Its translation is CASSFPGTGPSGANVLTF.

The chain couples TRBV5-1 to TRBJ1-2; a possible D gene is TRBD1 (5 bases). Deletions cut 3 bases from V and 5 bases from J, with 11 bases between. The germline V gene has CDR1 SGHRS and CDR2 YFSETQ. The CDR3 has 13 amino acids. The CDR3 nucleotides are TGCGCCAGCAGCTCCCCAGGGCGATATGGCTACACCTTC. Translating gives CASSSPGRYGYTF.

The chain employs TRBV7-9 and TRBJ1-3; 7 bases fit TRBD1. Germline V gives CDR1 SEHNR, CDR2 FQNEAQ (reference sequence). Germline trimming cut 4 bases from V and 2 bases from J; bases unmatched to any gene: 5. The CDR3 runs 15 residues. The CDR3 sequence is CASSSDREAGNTIYF. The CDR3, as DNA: TGTGCCAGCAGCTCAGACAGGGAAGCTGGAAACACCATATATTTT.

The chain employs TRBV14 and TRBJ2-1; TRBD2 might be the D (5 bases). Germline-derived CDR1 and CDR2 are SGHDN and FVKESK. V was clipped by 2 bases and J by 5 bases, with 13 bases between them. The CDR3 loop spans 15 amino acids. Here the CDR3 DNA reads TGTGCCAGCAGCCAATCTATGGGAGCCCACAATGAGCAGTTCTTC. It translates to CASSQSMGAHNEQFF. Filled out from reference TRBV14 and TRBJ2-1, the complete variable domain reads EAGVTQFPSHSVIEKGQTVTLRCDPISGHDNLYWYRRVMGKEIKFLLHFVKESKQDESGMPNNRFLAERTGGTYSTLKVQPAELEDSGVYFCASSQSMGAHNEQFFGPGTRLTVL.

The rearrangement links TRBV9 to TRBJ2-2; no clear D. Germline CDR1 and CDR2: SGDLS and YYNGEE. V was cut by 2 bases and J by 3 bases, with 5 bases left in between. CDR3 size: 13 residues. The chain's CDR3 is CASSVGHTGELFF. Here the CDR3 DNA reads TGTGCCAGCAGCGTTGGGCACACCGGGGAGCTGTTTTTT.

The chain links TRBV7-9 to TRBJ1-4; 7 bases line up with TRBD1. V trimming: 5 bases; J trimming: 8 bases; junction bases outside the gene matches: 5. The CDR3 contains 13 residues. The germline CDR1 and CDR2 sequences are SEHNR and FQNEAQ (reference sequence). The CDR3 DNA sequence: TGTGCCAGCAGCCGCTACAGGGGAGAAAAACTGTTTTTT. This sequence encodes CASSRYRGEKLFF. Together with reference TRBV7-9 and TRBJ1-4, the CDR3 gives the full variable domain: DTGVSQNPRHKITKRGQNVTFRCDPISEHNRLYWYRQTLGQGPEFLTYFQNEAQLEKSRLLSDRFSAERPKGSFSTLEIQRTEQGDSAMYLCASSRYRGEKLFFGSGTQLSVL.

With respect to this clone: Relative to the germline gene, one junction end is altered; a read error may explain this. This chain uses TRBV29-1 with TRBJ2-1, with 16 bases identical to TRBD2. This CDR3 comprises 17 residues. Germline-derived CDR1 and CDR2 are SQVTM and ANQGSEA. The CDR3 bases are TGCAGCGCTGAAAGTCCGGGACTAGCGGGGGGGCTGGGTGAGCAGTTCTTC. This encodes CSAESPGLAGGLGEQFF.

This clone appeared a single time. In nucleotides, the CDR3 is TGTGCCAGCAGTGACGAGGGTAGCGGGGGGGCCGTGCAGTTCTTC. Amino acid sequence: CASSDEGSGGAVQFF. The chain couples TRBV6-4 to TRBJ2-1, with TRBD2 matching 11 bases. There are 15 residues in the CDR3. Germline loops: CDR1 MRHNA, CDR2 SNTAGT. Trimming removed 2 bases from V and 12 bases from J; junction bases left unmatched: 9.

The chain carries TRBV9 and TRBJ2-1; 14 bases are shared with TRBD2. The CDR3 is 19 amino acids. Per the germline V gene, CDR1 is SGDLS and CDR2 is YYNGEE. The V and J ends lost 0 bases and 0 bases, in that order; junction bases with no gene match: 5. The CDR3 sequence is CASSVDGTSGGGSYNEQFF. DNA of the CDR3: TGTGCCAGCAGCGTAGACGGGACTAGCGGGGGAGGCTCCTACAATGAGCAGTTCTTC.

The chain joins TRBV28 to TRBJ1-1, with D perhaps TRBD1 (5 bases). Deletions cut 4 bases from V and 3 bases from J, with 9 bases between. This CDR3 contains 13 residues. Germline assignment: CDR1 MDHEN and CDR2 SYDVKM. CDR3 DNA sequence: TGTGCCAGCAGTTCCAACAGGTACACTGAAGCTTTCTTT. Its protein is CASSSNRYTEAFF.

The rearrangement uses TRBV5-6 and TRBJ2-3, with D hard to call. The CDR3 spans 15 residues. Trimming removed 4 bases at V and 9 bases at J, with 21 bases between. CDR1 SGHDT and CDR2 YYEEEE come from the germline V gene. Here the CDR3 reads CASSRQAAKSNTQYF. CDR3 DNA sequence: TGTGCCAGCAGCCGGCAGGCCGCCAAAAGTAACACGCAGTATTTT.

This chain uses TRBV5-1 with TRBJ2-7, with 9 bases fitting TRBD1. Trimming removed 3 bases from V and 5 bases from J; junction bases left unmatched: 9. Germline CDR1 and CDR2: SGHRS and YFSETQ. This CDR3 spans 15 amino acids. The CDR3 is CASSWAGTGRDEQYF. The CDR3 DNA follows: TGCGCCAGCAGCTGGGCCGGGACAGGGAGGGACGAGCAGTACTTC.

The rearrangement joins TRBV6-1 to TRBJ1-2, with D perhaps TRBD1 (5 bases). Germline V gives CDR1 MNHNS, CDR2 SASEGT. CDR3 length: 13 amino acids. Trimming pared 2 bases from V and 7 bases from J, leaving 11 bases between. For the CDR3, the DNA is TGTGCCAGCAGTGAATGGGGAGGGGTTGGCTACACCTTC. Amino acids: CASSEWGGVGYTF.

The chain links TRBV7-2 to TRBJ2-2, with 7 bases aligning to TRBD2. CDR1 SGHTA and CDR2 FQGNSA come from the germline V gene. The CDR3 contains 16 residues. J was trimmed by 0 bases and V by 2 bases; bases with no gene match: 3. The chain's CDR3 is CASSLMGGTNTGELFF. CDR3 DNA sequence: TGTGCCAGCAGCTTAATGGGGGGGACGAACACCGGGGAGCTGTTTTTT.

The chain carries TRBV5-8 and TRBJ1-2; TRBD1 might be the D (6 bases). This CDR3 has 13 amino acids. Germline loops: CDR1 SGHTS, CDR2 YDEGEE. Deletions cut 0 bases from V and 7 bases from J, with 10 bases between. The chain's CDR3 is CASSLGPGAGYTF. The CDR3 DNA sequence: TGTGCCAGCAGCTTGGGGCCAGGGGCTGGCTACACCTTC.